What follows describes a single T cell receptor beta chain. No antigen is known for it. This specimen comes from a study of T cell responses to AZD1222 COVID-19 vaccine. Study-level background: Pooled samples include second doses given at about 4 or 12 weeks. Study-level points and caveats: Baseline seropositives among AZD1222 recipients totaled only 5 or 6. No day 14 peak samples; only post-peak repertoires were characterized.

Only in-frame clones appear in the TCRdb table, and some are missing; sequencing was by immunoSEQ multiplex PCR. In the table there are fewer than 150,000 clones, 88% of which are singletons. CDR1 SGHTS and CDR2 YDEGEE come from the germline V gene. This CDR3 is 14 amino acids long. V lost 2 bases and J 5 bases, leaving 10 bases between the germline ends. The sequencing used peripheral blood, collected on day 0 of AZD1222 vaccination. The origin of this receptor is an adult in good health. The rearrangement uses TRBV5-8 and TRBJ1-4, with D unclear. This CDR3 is CASSLSQRNEKLFF. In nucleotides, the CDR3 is TGTGCCAGCAGCTTATCACAGAGAAATGAAAAACTGTTTTTT. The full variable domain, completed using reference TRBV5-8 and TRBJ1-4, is EAGVTQSPTHLIKTRGQQATLRCSPISGHTSVYWYQQALGLGLQFLLWYDEGEERNRGNFPPRFSGRQFPNYSSELNVNALELEDSALYLCASSLSQRNEKLFFGSGTQLSVL.